The clone carrying this T cell receptor (beta chain) was counted a few times. These data are taken from a study of cytomegalovirus exposure and HLA in healthy donors. The donors were healthy bone marrow donors. Trimming removed 8 bases from V and 1 base from J, with 12 bases in between. The length of the CDR3 is 14 residues. Germline lookup yields CDR1 MNHNS and CDR2 SASEGT. PCR was performed using 60 Vbeta and 13 Jbeta primers. Profiled with immunoSEQ multiplex PCR; TCRdb holds only in-frame clones, not every one. The data show roughly 150,000 clones, with 82% seen just once and approximately 2.3% held by the top ten.

The J gene is TRBJ2-4, the V gene TRBV6-1; maybe TRBD2 (6 bases). This TCR came from a male donor in good health and CMV-seronegative. Source material: PBMCs. CDR3: CASCLGGAKNIQYF. In DNA form, the CDR3 reads TGTGCCAGCTGCCTCGGAGGGGCCAAAAACATTCAGTACTTC.